The 31 T cell receptor beta chains presented below share a single source sample, sequenced in a study of post-analysis software for immune sequencing data. Unique molecular identifiers were built into the TCR beta cDNA libraries. TCRdb re-derived calls from the PCR reads in MiXCR, one entry per CDR3 protein. There are hundreds of thousands of distinct CDR3 sequences in the sample; around 27% occur only once, and more than 0.45% lies in the top ten. The study, taken as a whole, reports: In patients, TRBV5-6, TRBV5-1 and TRBV20-1 belonged to roughly 5 TRBV segments found more frequently than in controls.

These TCRs' antigens remain unknown. The material sequenced was blood. The receptors derive from a girl under 18 with multiple sclerosis.

This clonotype was observed at least ten times. DNA of the CDR3: TGCGCCAGCAGTGAATCGTCCCCGCGGGGAGATACGCAGTATTTT. As protein: CASSESSPRGDTQYF. The chain employs TRBV10-1 and TRBJ2-3, with D perhaps matching TRBD2 (6 bases). Germline V gene data show CDR1 as WNHNN and CDR2 as SYGVQD (reference sequence). The CDR3 spans 15 residues. The V end lost 3 bases, the J end lost 5 bases, and 15 bases lay between the germline ends.

This clonotype was detected a few times. The J gene is TRBJ1-5, the V gene TRBV20-1, with D possibly being TRBD1 (5 bases). This CDR3 contains 13 residues. CDR1 DFQATT and CDR2 SNEGSKA come from the germline V gene (reference sequence). V lost 4 bases and J 3 bases, leaving 10 bases between the germline ends. CDR3 nucleotide sequence: TGCAGTGCTACCGGGGGTTACAATCAGCCCCAGCATTTT. Translated: CSATGGYNQPQHF.

This clonotype occurred once. This rearrangement joins TRBV27 to TRBJ2-5, with TRBD1 matching over 7 bases. With the DNA end fitting TRBJ2-7 better, the J assignment may be wrong. The CDR3 spans 17 residues. CDR1 MNHEY and CDR2 SMNVEV come from the germline V gene (reference sequence). In nucleotides, the CDR3 is TGTGCCAGCAGTTTTTTGTTCGGACAGGCAAACTCCTACGAGCAGTACTTC. It codes for CASSFLFGQANSYEQYF.

The chain carries TRBV28 and TRBJ2-7; the D is unclear. The CDR3 totals 15 residues. CDR1 is MDHEN, CDR2 SYDVKM, per germline. The germline V and J ends were trimmed by 6 bases and 0 bases, with 15 bases remaining between them. CDR3 sequence: CASSSIQPVSYEQYF. The CDR3 DNA is TGTGCCAGCAGCTCGATCCAGCCCGTCTCCTACGAGCAGTACTTC.

The chain has TRBV20-1 and TRBJ2-4, with 11 bases lining up with TRBD2. V lost 6 bases and J lost 10; bases outside the gene matches: 17. The CDR3 consists of 16 residues. Germline V gene data show CDR1 as DFQATT and CDR2 as SNEGSKA (reference sequence). The CDR3 DNA follows: TGCAGTGCCGACGCGACTAGCGGGATCTCCAATGGGATTCAGTACTTC. Translated: CSADATSGISNGIQYF.

The chain carries TRBV28 and TRBJ2-3, with TRBD2 as a possible D gene (6 bases). The CDR3 has 16 residues. Germline lookup yields CDR1 MDHEN and CDR2 SYDVKM. The V gene lost 5 bases and the J gene lost 0 bases, with 15 bases spanning the gap. DNA for the CDR3: TGTGCCAGCAGTGGGGGGAATCAAGATAGCACAGATACGCAGTATTTT. Protein: CASSGGNQDSTDTQYF.

J is TRBJ2-3 and V is TRBV4-3; either TRBD1 or TRBD2 may supply D (5 bases each). CDR1 and CDR2 (germline): LGHNA, YSLEER. The V end lost 0 bases, the J end lost 3 bases, and 16 bases lay between the germline ends. The CDR3 covers 17 residues. The CDR3 DNA follows: TGCGCCAGCAGCCAAGAAGTCGGGGAGTGGGGGACAGATACGCAGTATTTT. Residues: CASSQEVGEWGTDTQYF.

The rearrangement joins TRBV24-1 to TRBJ2-1, with D possibly being TRBD1 (6 bases). Deletions cut 4 bases from V and 0 bases from J, with 12 bases between. The germline gives CDR1 KGHDR, CDR2 SFDVKD. This CDR3 region has 16 residues. CDR3 DNA: TGTGCCACCAGTGACCACAGGGTTAGCTCCTACAATGAGCAGTTCTTC. It encodes CATSDHRVSSYNEQFF.

In the case of this clonotype: Here the CDR3 omits its conserved ending phenylalanine or tryptophan, so a read error is the likely source. The chain combines TRBV20-1 with TRBJ2-1; 12 positions match TRBD2. V was pared by 3 bases and J by 9 bases, with 3 bases of the junction left unmatched. This CDR3 comprises 13 residues. The germline V gene encodes CDR1 DFQATT and CDR2 SNEGSKA (reference sequence). DNA of the CDR3: TGCAGTGCTAGGTCACTAGCGGGAGGTGAGCAGTTCTGC. Its protein product is CSARSLAGGEQFC.

This clonotype came up once. J is TRBJ2-7 and V is TRBV20-1; no firm D call. Germline loops: CDR1 DFQATT, CDR2 SNEGSKA (reference sequence). CDR3 size: 14 residues. V shed 1 base and J shed 6 bases, with 16 bases lying between them. The CDR3 region is CSARAGRWAAEQYF. The DNA for the CDR3 is TGCAGTGCTAGAGCTGGCCGTTGGGCGGCCGAGCAGTACTTC.

The table lists this clonotype with a count of one. J is TRBJ2-6 and V is TRBV29-1, with a weak D call TRBD2 (6 bases). Trimming cost V 4 bases and J 0 bases, with 16 bases left between them. The CDR3 consists of 17 residues. Per germline, CDR1 SQVTM and CDR2 ANQGSEA. The CDR3 loop reads CSVGGRGAPSGANVLTF. The CDR3 nucleotides are TGCAGCGTTGGGGGTCGCGGGGCCCCCTCTGGGGCCAACGTCCTGACTTTC.

The chain couples TRBV20-1 to TRBJ2-3; 10 nucleotides align to TRBD2. In germline, CDR1 is DFQATT, CDR2 SNEGSKA (reference sequence). This CDR3 is built from 17 residues. The V segment lost 3 bases and the J segment 0 bases; nucleotides outside the gene matches: 9. CDR3 sequence reads: CSASMASGGRSTDTQYF. The CDR3 nucleotides read TGCAGTGCTAGTATGGCTAGCGGGGGCCGTAGCACAGATACGCAGTATTTT.

The chain employs TRBV12-3 or TRBV12-4 and TRBJ1-2; D possibly corresponds to TRBD1 (5 bases). The CDR3 length is 16 residues. Trimming removed 0 bases from V and 8 bases from J, with 19 bases in between. The CDR3 DNA sequence: TGTGCCAGCAGTTTAGCGCACGGGGGAGCGTTTGGAGGCTACACCTTC. Translating it yields CASSLAHGGAFGGYTF.

This chain joins TRBV6-2 or TRBV6-3 and TRBJ2-1; D is ambiguous. The CDR3 runs 14 residues. Per the germline V gene, CDR1 is MNHEY and CDR2 is SVGEGT. Deletions cut 6 bases from V and 9 bases from J, with 18 bases between. CDR3 sequence reads: CASSQLGPASEQFF. The CDR3 DNA follows: TGTGCCAGCAGCCAACTCGGGCCGGCGAGTGAGCAGTTCTTC.

The chain combines TRBV10-3 with TRBJ2-7; a possible D gene is TRBD1 (5 bases). V was trimmed by 3 bases and J by 10 bases, leaving 19 bases between them. CDR3 size: 14 residues. CDR1 is ENHRY, CDR2 SYGVKD, per germline. In DNA, the CDR3 is TGTGCCATCAGTGAAGTAGCAGGGCAGGTGGGTCAGTACTTC. Translation: CAISEVAGQVGQYF.

This chain uses TRBV7-9 with TRBJ2-4; D uncertain. CDR3 length: 15 amino acids. V was cut by 1 base and J by 0 bases, with 7 bases left in between. CDR1 and CDR2 from the germline V gene are SEHNR and FQNEAQ (reference sequence). CDR3 sequence reads: CASSLVKGAKNIQYF. CDR3 coding DNA: TGTGCCAGCAGCTTAGTAAAGGGAGCCAAAAACATTCAGTACTTC.

This clonotype is a singleton in its sample. A single base separates this from a much larger clone, so it may be a read error. V and J are TRBV20-1 and TRBJ2-7; the match to TRBD2 covers 7 bases. The CDR3 consists of 16 residues. The germline V gene has CDR1 DFQATT and CDR2 SNEGSKA (reference sequence). With V trimmed by 3 bases and J by 3 bases, 14 bases remained unmatched. The CDR3 DNA reads as TGCAGTGCTAGTTCCCTATGGGTGAGCGGGATCTACGAGCAGTACGTC. Protein: CSASSLWVSGIYEQYV.

This clonotype was recorded many times. V is TRBV6-2 or TRBV6-3 and J is TRBJ2-1, with 7 bases matching TRBD1. CDR1 MNHEY and CDR2 SVGEGT come from the germline V gene. V dropped 5 bases and J dropped 8; count of bases not matched to a gene: 9. This CDR3 region has 14 residues. The CDR3 coding sequence is TGTGCCAGCAGTGTCCGGGTAGGGGGCGATGAGCAGTTCTTC. As protein: CASSVRVGGDEQFF.

This clonotype was detected only a few times. The chain carries TRBV5-6 and TRBJ1-1, with D unresolved. The V end lost 7 bases, the J end lost 1 base, and 11 bases lay between the germline ends. There are 13 residues in the CDR3. The germline V gene encodes CDR1 SGHDT and CDR2 YYEEEE. CDR3 residues: CASDLGPNTEAFF. The CDR3 nucleotides read TGTGCCAGCGACCTCGGGCCGAACACTGAAGCTTTCTTT.

The J gene is TRBJ2-6, the V gene TRBV28; 9 bases line up with TRBD1. Germline assignment: CDR1 MDHEN and CDR2 SYDVKM. The CDR3 contains 19 residues. After removal of 6 bases from V and 0 bases from J, the junction contained 12 bases not matched to a gene. CDR3 protein: CASRSLTGGASSGANVLTF. CDR3 nucleotide sequence: TGTGCCAGCAGGTCCCTTACAGGGGGCGCATCCTCTGGGGCCAACGTCCTGACTTTC.

The genes are TRBV7-9 and TRBJ2-7; 7 bases match TRBD1. V lost 4 bases and J lost 4; bases outside the gene matches: 10. Per the germline V gene, CDR1 is SEHNR and CDR2 is FQNEAQ (reference sequence). CDR3 length: 15 amino acids. The CDR3 coding sequence is TGTGCCAGCAGCTCTACCCGGGACAGACCGTACGAGCAGTACTTC. Its protein product is CASSSTRDRPYEQYF.

The J gene is TRBJ2-7, the V gene TRBV6-6; perhaps D is TRBD1 or TRBD2 (7 bases each). CDR1 and CDR2 (germline): MNHNY, SVGAGI (reference sequence). The V gene lost 7 bases and the J gene lost 1 base, with 14 bases spanning the gap. This CDR3 is 14 amino acids long. As DNA, the CDR3 is TGTGCCAGCACGTCGCAGGGGGGGTCCTACGAGCAGTACTTC. Its translation: CASTSQGGSYEQYF.

This clonotype was recorded many times. The chain combines TRBV27 with TRBJ2-5; 10 positions match TRBD2. Germline V gene sequence: CDR1 MNHEY, CDR2 SMNVEV (reference sequence). The CDR3 consists of 15 residues. Trimming cost V 5 bases and J 6 bases; bases outside gene matches: 9. For the CDR3, the DNA is TGTGCCAGCAGTCAGCTAGCGGGAGACGTAAAGACCCAGTACTTC. The encoded protein is CASSQLAGDVKTQYF.

The chain joins TRBV7-9 to TRBJ2-7; the match to TRBD2 covers 9 bases. This CDR3 has 16 amino acids. Trimming at V came to 3 bases and at J to 0 bases, leaving 6 bases not matched to a gene. Germline loops: CDR1 SEHNR, CDR2 FQNEAQ (reference sequence). As DNA, the CDR3 is TGTGCCAGCAGCTTGGGGCTAGCGGGGAGCTCCTACGAGCAGTACTTC. Translated: CASSLGLAGSSYEQYF.

The chain has TRBV28 and TRBJ2-4; unclear D gene. With 5 bases removed from V and 3 bases from J, the gap between germline ends came to 17 bases. Germline-derived CDR1 and CDR2 are MDHEN and SYDVKM. This CDR3 comprises 16 residues. CDR3: CASSPDFGVGKNIQYF. In DNA, the CDR3 is TGTGCCAGCAGTCCAGATTTCGGAGTAGGCAAAAACATTCAGTACTTC.

The chain recombines TRBV5-1 with TRBJ1-5; a possible D gene is TRBD1 (6 bases). The CDR3 runs 15 residues. V lost 4 bases and J 8 bases, leaving 19 bases between the germline ends. CDR1 SGHRS and CDR2 YFSETQ come from the germline V gene. The CDR3 DNA follows: TGCGCCAGCAGCCCAACGGCCGGGGGGCAGGAGCCCCAGCATTTT. Its protein is CASSPTAGGQEPQHF. The entire variable domain, with the rest obtained from reference TRBV5-1 and TRBJ1-5, is as follows: KAGVTQTPRYLIKTRGQQVTLSCSPISGHRSVSWYQQTPGQGLQFLFEYFSETQRNKGNFPGRFSGRQFSNSRSEMNVSTLELGDSALYLCASSPTAGGQEPQHFGDGTRLSIL.

The rearrangement links TRBV20-1 to TRBJ2-7, with D perhaps given as TRBD1 or TRBD2 (6 bases each). In germline, CDR1 is DFQATT, CDR2 SNEGSKA (reference sequence). This CDR3 has 14 residues. V was pared by 5 bases and J by 7 bases, with 21 bases between. The CDR3 sequence is CSAGTGQLEGEQYF. CDR3 in DNA: TGCAGTGCTGGGACCGGACAGTTGGAGGGTGAGCAGTACTTC.

This clonotype was detected a few times. The chain has TRBV9 and TRBJ1-1; D unclear. CDR3 length equals 12 residues. With 3 bases removed from V and 11 bases from J, the gap between germline ends came to 14 bases. Germline CDR1 is SGDLS and CDR2 is YYNGEE. The CDR3 region has the DNA TGTGCCAGCAGCGCCACCGGCCGGCGGGCTTTCTTT. As protein: CASSATGRRAFF.

This chain connects TRBV6-5 to TRBJ2-3, with no clear D. CDR3 length: 15 residues. CDR1 and CDR2 from the germline V gene are MNHEY and SVGAGI. The V end was cut by 2 bases, the J end by 1 base, with 10 bases between. This CDR3 reads CASSYGPGGTDTQYF. CDR3 coding DNA: TGTGCCAGCAGTTACGGTCCGGGCGGCACAGATACGCAGTATTTT.

The V gene is TRBV20-1, the J gene TRBJ2-1, with 7 bases identical to TRBD2. V lost 7 bases, J lost 3 bases, and 6 bases stayed unmatched. This CDR3 is 13 amino acids long. Germline CDR1 is DFQATT and CDR2 is SNEGSKA (reference sequence). The CDR3 DNA reads as TGCAGTGGGCGGGAGTCTTACTACAATGAGCAGTTCTTC. It yields the protein CSGRESYYNEQFF.

Only a few counts were recorded for this clonotype. The V gene is TRBV7-2, the J gene TRBJ1-5; D remains ambiguous. Per germline, CDR1 SGHTA and CDR2 FQGNSA. This CDR3 contains 13 residues. The ends were cut back, 1 base at V and 7 bases at J, with 8 bases in the middle. CDR3 residues: CASSLVADQPQHF. CDR3 nucleotides: TGTGCCAGCAGCTTAGTTGCAGACCAGCCCCAGCATTTT.